The clone carrying this T cell receptor beta chain has ten or more counts. The antigen remains unidentified. This entry is derived from a study of regulatory T cells in long-lasting Graves disease. General study findings and limits: Persistent patients shared about 3,000 public clonotypes among themselves. Newly diagnosed patients shared fewer, at more than 850.

The time point here: newly diagnosed GD, antithyroid drugs for less than 3 months. The authors made the TCR library using RNA they extracted from PBMCs. The V segment lost 0 bases and the J segment 6 bases; nucleotides outside the gene matches: 8. Germline values: CDR1 SEHNR, CDR2 FQNEAQ (reference sequence). The CDR3 length is 18 residues. For TCR beta, libraries came from iRepertoire HTBI primers and Arm-PCR of CDR3 regions. Source study methods: Samples jointly harbored fewer than 70 TRBV and approximately 15 TRBJ segments. MiXCR, applied by TCRdb to the multiplex PCR reads, yields one record per CDR3 protein. Here the V and J calls rest on TCRdb's processing, not on the authors' analysis. The sample has 560,000 or so distinct CDR3 sequences, about 16% seen once. The same specimen was also included in a second study, on T cells in Graves' hyperthyroidism and ophthalmopathy. In that study: Hyperthyroidism patients were newly diagnosed, had disease duration under 2 months, and were aged 18 to 65 years.

Material: peripheral blood mononuclear cells (PBMCs), obtained at new diagnosis, from a patient treated with antithyroid drugs. V usage is TRBV7-9 and J usage is TRBJ2-3; 14 nucleotides line up with TRBD2. This TCR came from a man between 18 and 35 years old with Graves disease. The CDR3 loop reads CASSLATGTSGSRDTQYF. CDR3 nucleotide sequence: TGTGCCAGCAGCTTAGCTACCGGGACTAGCGGGAGTCGGGATACGCAGTATTTT.